The clone carrying this TCR beta chain was seen just once. The data were taken from a study of OX40 agonist ivuxolimab in advanced cancers. The V gene end was trimmed by 5 bases and the J gene end by 3 bases; junction bases not matched to a gene: 2. Germline-derived CDR1 and CDR2 are SNHLY and FYNNEI. The CDR3 totals 15 residues. Assay used: immunoSEQ multiplex PCR; TCRdb lists only in-frame clones, some missing. The sample yields about 98,000 clones, 87% seen once. This chain uses TRBV2 with TRBJ2-2; 11 nucleotides agree with TRBD1. This TCR was sampled from an adult with an advanced solid tumor such as melanoma, head and neck, liver or kidney cancer. The material sequenced was CD4+ or CD8+ T cells sorted from blood, taken in a trial of the OX40 agonist ivuxolimab. Here the CDR3 DNA reads TGTGCCAGCAGTAGGACAGGGGGCGACACCGGGGAGCTGTTTTTT. This codes for CASSRTGGDTGELFF.